Presented here are 12 T cell receptor beta chains from one specimen sequenced in a study of OX40 agonist ivuxolimab in advanced cancers. Profiled with immunoSEQ multiplex PCR; TCRdb holds only in-frame clones, not every one. The sample consists of around 79,000 clones, approximately 85% of them appearing once. The specimen comprised CD4+ or CD8+ T cells sorted from blood, sampled in a trial of the OX40 agonist ivuxolimab. The receptor source for this set is an adult with an advanced solid tumor such as melanoma, head and neck, liver or kidney cancer.

The chain uses TRBV10-1 and TRBJ2-2; D is perhaps TRBD1 (5 bases). Trimming stripped 4 bases from V and 4 bases from J, with 7 bases between. The CDR3 has 13 amino acids. Germline V gene data show CDR1 as WNHNN and CDR2 as SYGVQD (reference sequence). In DNA, the CDR3 is TGCGCCAGCAGTGGACAGTTCACCGGGGAGCTGTTTTTT. Translating gives CASSGQFTGELFF.

The table lists this clone with a count of one. The chain couples TRBV7-3 to TRBJ1-6, with unresolved D. Looked up from germline, CDR1 is SGHTA and CDR2 is FQGTGA. V was cut by 4 bases and J by 2 bases, with 15 bases left in between. The CDR3 is made up of 17 amino acids. DNA of the CDR3: TGTGCCAGCAGCTCCCATGCACGGGAGACCTATAATTCACCCCTCCACTTT. Its protein product is CASSSHARETYNSPLHF.

The rearrangement links TRBV7-9 to TRBJ1-1, with a tentative D call TRBD1 (6 bases). CDR3 size: 15 residues. The germline V gene has CDR1 SEHNR and CDR2 FQNEAQ (reference sequence). V gave up 1 base and J gave up 1 base, with 10 bases separating them. In nucleotides, the CDR3 is TGTGCCAGCAGCTTAGACAGGACAGAGAACACTGAAGCTTTCTTT. This gives the protein CASSLDRTENTEAFF.

This clone was detected only once. The rearrangement links TRBV5-6 to TRBJ1-4, with D unclear. The germline V gene has CDR1 SGHDT and CDR2 YYEEEE. The V end lost 5 bases, the J end lost 5 bases, and 16 bases lay between the germline ends. The CDR3 runs to 15 residues. CDR3 in amino acids: CASSYSGVPNEKLFF. The CDR3 nucleotides read TGTGCCAGCAGTTATTCTGGGGTACCAAATGAAAAACTGTTTTTT.

V and J are TRBV5-6 and TRBJ2-3; possible D gene TRBD1, 5 bases. This CDR3 spans 13 amino acids. V was pared by 3 bases and J by 4 bases, with 9 bases between. Germline V gene lookup returns CDR1 SGHDT and CDR2 YYEEEE. The CDR3 region is CASSWGLPDTQYF. The CDR3 DNA sequence: TGTGCCAGCAGCTGGGGCTTACCAGATACGCAGTATTTT.

CDR3 coding DNA: TGTGCCAGCAACTTCCCTAGCGGGAGAAGCTACGAGCAGTACTTC. It yields the protein CASNFPSGRSYEQYF. The chain recombines TRBV6-1 with TRBJ2-7; TRBD2 matches at 10 bases. The CDR3 is made up of 15 amino acids. CDR1 MNHNS and CDR2 SASEGT come from the germline V gene. Trimming cost V 7 bases and J 3 bases; bases outside gene matches: 9.

This clone was seen a few times. This rearrangement joins TRBV7-9 to TRBJ1-2, with 7 bases matching TRBD1. V lost 5 bases and J lost 2; bases outside the gene matches: 11. CDR1 and CDR2 (germline): SEHNR, FQNEAQ (reference sequence). CDR3 size: 16 residues. In DNA form, the CDR3 reads TGTGCCAGCAGCCCTGGGACAGCGATGGGAAACTATGGCTACACCTTC. Its translation: CASSPGTAMGNYGYTF.

V and J are TRBV11-3 and TRBJ2-1; no firm D call. Germline V CDR1 and CDR2: SGHNT, YENEEA. V lost 2 bases, J lost 5 bases, and 7 bases lay in between. This CDR3 is built from 13 residues. The CDR3 reads CASSLLVDNEQFF. DNA of the CDR3: TGTGCCAGCAGCTTATTAGTTGACAATGAGCAGTTCTTC.

The sample holds one count of this clone. The V gene is TRBV4-1, the J gene TRBJ2-7; 9 bases are shared with TRBD1. The CDR3 consists of 15 residues. CDR1 is MGHRA and CDR2 is YSYEKL in the germline V gene. J was trimmed by 4 bases and V by 3 bases; bases with no gene match: 7. The CDR3 loop reads CASSQGQGGLYEQYF. The CDR3 DNA sequence: TGCGCCAGCAGCCAGGGACAGGGAGGTTTGTACGAGCAGTACTTC.

V and J are TRBV5-6 and TRBJ2-1; possibly TRBD2 for D (5 bases). The CDR3 totals 15 residues. Trimming shortened V by 0 bases and J by 5 bases, and 12 bases separated the two germline ends. Germline V gene sequence: CDR1 SGHDT, CDR2 YYEEEE. The CDR3 sequence is CASSLGGSGNNEQFF. In DNA, the CDR3 is TGTGCCAGCAGCTTGGGAGGGTCTGGTAACAATGAGCAGTTCTTC.

The V and J genes are TRBV7-8 and TRBJ2-3; D may be TRBD2 (6 bases). Deletions cut 1 base from V and 6 bases from J, with 17 bases between. Germline V lookup: CDR1 SGHVS, CDR2 FQNEAQ. The CDR3 length is 16 residues. The CDR3 is CASSLDSEGVFDTQYF. The CDR3 nucleotides are TGTGCCAGCAGCTTAGACTCGGAGGGAGTATTTGATACGCAGTATTTT.

CDR3 loop: CASSGDRLSQYF. Here the CDR3 DNA reads TGTGCCAGCAGCGGGGACCGCCTGTCGCAGTACTTC. The V and J genes are TRBV6-1 and TRBJ2-7; perhaps D is TRBD1 or TRBD2 (5 bases each). Germline-derived CDR1 and CDR2 are MNHNS and SASEGT. The CDR3 is 12 amino acids. Trimming shortened V by 6 bases and J by 9 bases, and 15 bases separated the two germline ends.